The 24 T cell receptor beta chains presented below share a single source sample, sequenced in a study of cytomegalovirus exposure and HLA in healthy donors. PCR primers comprised 60 Vbeta and 13 Jbeta primers. TCRdb's copy holds only in-frame clones and misses some; the assay was immunoSEQ multiplex PCR. The sample carries roughly 250,000 clones, roughly 80% recorded once. The sequenced sample consisted of PBMCs. The receptors come from a girl aged 2 to 10 in good health and CMV-seronegative.

A few counts support this clone. The V gene is TRBV4-1, the J gene TRBJ2-5; TRBD2 agrees at 8 bases. Germline CDR1 MGHRA, CDR2 YSYEKL. This CDR3 is built from 16 residues. V gave up 4 bases and J gave up 6 bases; unmatched junction bases: 13. CDR3 protein: CASSPGLERGMKTQYF. The DNA for the CDR3 is TGCGCCAGCAGCCCCGGACTGGAGCGGGGGATGAAGACCCAGTACTTC.

In this sample, this clone turned up once. The same CDR3 is also encoded by other DNA sequences in this sample. Here the CDR3 reads CASSLTGNTEAFF. DNA for the CDR3: TGTGCCAGCAGCTTAACAGGGAACACTGAAGCTTTCTTT. V gene TRBV7-2 combines with J gene TRBJ1-1, with D possibly being TRBD1 (5 bases). V lost 2 bases to trimming and J lost 1 base, with 5 bases between them. The CDR3 runs 13 residues. From germline, CDR1 is SGHTA and CDR2 FQGNSA.

The V call is TRBV7-8, the J call TRBJ1-2; D is unresolved. V was pared by 2 bases and J by 5 bases, with 9 bases between. Germline V lookup: CDR1 SGHVS, CDR2 FQNEAQ. The CDR3 consists of 13 residues. The CDR3 sequence: CASSLTDTYGYTF. CDR3 bases: TGTGCCAGCAGCTTAACAGATACTTATGGCTACACCTTC.

The V and J genes are TRBV11-3 and TRBJ2-2; D is possibly TRBD2 (5 bases). Germline values: CDR1 SGHNT, CDR2 YENEEA. The CDR3 extends over 16 amino acids. V was clipped by 5 bases and J by 4 bases, with 17 bases between them. CDR3 coding DNA: TGTGCCAGCAGCGCCTGGATAGGGAGCCCCACCGGGGAGCTGTTTTTT. It yields the protein CASSAWIGSPTGELFF.

This chain connects TRBV5-1 to TRBJ1-3; tentatively, D is TRBD1 (5 bases). Looked up from germline, CDR1 is SGHRS and CDR2 is YFSETQ. This CDR3 comprises 16 residues. With 2 bases removed from V and 0 bases from J, the gap between germline ends came to 12 bases. CDR3 DNA: TGCGCCAGCAGCTTAGGGACTTCCAACTCTGGAAACACCATATATTTT. Its protein product is CASSLGTSNSGNTIYF.

This chain links TRBV5-6 with TRBJ2-5; the match to TRBD1 covers 7 bases. The CDR3 sequence is 16 residues long. Germline CDR1 SGHDT, CDR2 YYEEEE. J gave up 4 bases and V 4 bases, and 13 bases lay outside the gene matches. CDR3 region: CASSPLDRSVRETQYF. DNA for the CDR3: TGTGCCAGCAGCCCACTGGACAGGTCGGTGAGAGAGACCCAGTACTTC.

The chain is built from TRBV7-2 and TRBJ1-2; the D gene is possibly TRBD1 (5 bases). The CDR3 runs 15 residues. From germline, CDR1 is SGHTA and CDR2 FQGNSA. Deletions cut 1 base from V and 2 bases from J, with 11 bases between. The CDR3 reads CASSLGSRANYGYTF. Here the CDR3 DNA reads TGTGCCAGCAGCTTAGGGTCCAGGGCGAACTATGGCTACACCTTC.

The genes are TRBV4-1 and TRBJ1-5, with a possible D match to TRBD1 (6 bases). V was trimmed by 3 bases and J by 9 bases, leaving 15 bases between them. The CDR3 extends over 14 amino acids. CDR1 is MGHRA, CDR2 YSYEKL, per germline. The CDR3 DNA reads as TGCGCCAGCAGCCAGCACCCAGGGGTACGGCCCCAGCATTTT. Its translation: CASSQHPGVRPQHF.

The CDR3 nucleotides read TGTGCCAGCAGTTACCGAGCTAGCGGGATCCGGGAGACCCAGTACTTC. It encodes CASSYRASGIRETQYF. The V call is TRBV6-5, the J call TRBJ2-5; 9 positions agree with TRBD2. The germline V gene has CDR1 MNHEY and CDR2 SVGAGI. With 2 bases clipped from V and 5 bases from J, the junction kept 9 bases outside the gene matches. The CDR3 spans 16 residues.

V is TRBV7-2 and J is TRBJ1-6; D is unclear. CDR3 length: 16 residues. Germline V gene data show CDR1 as SGHTA and CDR2 as FQGNSA. With 0 bases removed from V and 13 bases from J, the gap between germline ends came to 19 bases. DNA of the CDR3: TGTGCCAGCAGCTTAGCGCTCGGGGAGTTCCTAGCGCCCCTCCACTTT. The encoded protein is CASSLALGEFLAPLHF.

The rearrangement uses TRBV7-2 and TRBJ2-7; D perhaps matches TRBD2 (6 bases). Germline V gene data show CDR1 as SGHTA and CDR2 as FQGNSA. Between the trimmed V and J ends, which lost 4 bases and 4 bases, there was a span of 8 bases. CDR3 length equals 12 residues. The CDR3 nucleotides read TGTGCCAGCAGCTCCGCGGGGTACGAGCAGTACTTC. Translation gives CASSSAGYEQYF.

The J gene is TRBJ1-1, the V gene TRBV30; maybe TRBD1 (5 bases). Looked up from germline, CDR1 is GTSNPN and CDR2 is SVGIG (reference sequence). CDR3 length: 15 amino acids. The V and J ends lost 3 bases and 0 bases respectively, with 14 bases between them. CDR3 residues: CAWRGVSPMNTEAFF. Here the CDR3 DNA reads TGTGCCTGGAGAGGGGTCAGCCCCATGAACACTGAAGCTTTCTTT.

The CDR3 DNA reads as TGTGCCAGCAGCCCGCTGACTGCTGGCCTTACAGATACGCAGTATTTT. It encodes CASSPLTAGLTDTQYF. V usage is TRBV4-2 and J usage is TRBJ2-3; no clear D gene. The CDR3 covers 16 residues. Trimming removed 4 bases from V and 3 bases from J, with 17 bases in between. The V gene's germline CDR1 is LGHNA and CDR2 YNFKEQ.

The chain joins TRBV30 to TRBJ1-5; D is uncertain. Trimming cost V 3 bases and J 4 bases, with 10 bases left between them. This CDR3 comprises 13 residues. In germline, CDR1 is GTSNPN, CDR2 SVGIG (reference sequence). This CDR3 reads CAWSGMWNQPQHF. In nucleotides, the CDR3 is TGTGCCTGGAGCGGTATGTGGAATCAGCCCCAGCATTTT.

CDR3 in amino acids: CASSLSNRPGFF. The CDR3 coding sequence is TGTGCCAGCAGTTTATCGAACCGGCCGGGTTTCTTT. The chain has TRBV28 and TRBJ1-1, with D unresolved. Trimming cost V 1 base and J 13 bases, with 13 bases left between them. This CDR3 contains 12 residues. Germline V gene sequence: CDR1 MDHEN, CDR2 SYDVKM.

This chain links TRBV28 with TRBJ1-2; 8 nucleotides match TRBD1. J gave up 0 bases and V 6 bases, and 9 bases lay outside the gene matches. CDR1 is MDHEN, CDR2 SYDVKM, per germline. The CDR3 runs 16 residues. CDR3 sequence: CASSYLGGQANYGYTF. DNA for the CDR3: TGTGCCAGCAGCTACCTGGGGGGACAGGCTAACTATGGCTACACCTTC.

The chain combines TRBV29-1 with TRBJ2-2; D uncertain. Trimming removed 4 bases from V and 3 bases from J, with 18 bases in between. The CDR3 runs to 16 residues. The germline CDR1 and CDR2 sequences are SQVTM and ANQGSEA. The CDR3 reads CSVGGPAAIDTGELFF. The CDR3 DNA sequence: TGCAGCGTTGGTGGTCCTGCGGCGATCGACACCGGGGAGCTGTTTTTT.

This clone showed up just a few times. The chain uses TRBV14 and TRBJ1-1; no reliable D call. The CDR3 sequence is 14 residues long. CDR1 SGHDN and CDR2 FVKESK come from the germline V gene. Trimming took off 4 bases at V and 1 base at J, with 10 bases between the two ends. The CDR3 loop reads CASSLVGGNTEAFF. DNA of the CDR3: TGTGCCAGCAGCCTTGTTGGAGGGAACACTGAAGCTTTCTTT.

Only one count was recorded for this clone. CDR3 nucleotides: TGTGCAAGTCGCTTTGTAGCGGGCACAGATACGCAGTATTTT. This codes for CASRFVAGTDTQYF. This chain connects TRBV12-2 to TRBJ2-3; the D call of TRBD2 is as the table states it, not checked on the DNA. TRBV12-2 is a pseudogene locus. The CDR3 loop spans 14 amino acids.

The CDR3 coding sequence is TGTGCCAGCATTGCCGAGCCGGGACTCCAGAACGAAAAACTGTTTTTT. As protein: CASIAEPGLQNEKLFF. The V call is TRBV2, the J call TRBJ1-4; a weak D match, TRBD1 (5 bases). The V gene's germline CDR1 is SNHLY and CDR2 FYNNEI. The CDR3 runs to 16 residues. The V end was cut by 7 bases, the J end by 8 bases, with 23 bases between. Together with reference TRBV2 and TRBJ1-4, the CDR3 gives the full variable domain: EPEVTQTPSHQVTQMGQEVILRCVPISNHLYFYWYRQILGQKVEFLVSFYNNEISEKSEIFDDQFSVERPDGSNFTLKIRSTKLEDSAMYFCASIAEPGLQNEKLFFGSGTQLSVL.

The V and J genes are TRBV28 and TRBJ1-5, with 7 bases that match TRBD1. The CDR3 consists of 14 residues. From germline, CDR1 is MDHEN and CDR2 SYDVKM. Trimming cost V 6 bases and J 5 bases; bases outside gene matches: 7. In DNA form, the CDR3 reads TGTGCCAGCAGCCGCACAGGGGCCCATCAGCCCCAGCATTTT. This sequence encodes CASSRTGAHQPQHF.

The rearrangement joins TRBV4-1 to TRBJ1-1; 9 bases are shared with TRBD1. Unmatched junction bases numbered 11, after V lost 0 bases and J lost 3 bases. Germline assignment: CDR1 MGHRA and CDR2 YSYEKL. This CDR3 comprises 18 residues. CDR3 sequence: CASSQDHGQGRWDTEAFF. CDR3 nucleotide sequence: TGCGCCAGCAGCCAAGATCATGGACAGGGGAGATGGGACACTGAAGCTTTCTTT.

In the case of this clone: A junction end diverges from the germline sequence, so it may reflect a read error. The chain uses TRBV7-6 and TRBJ1-1; D gene unclear. There are 14 residues in the CDR3. Germline lookup yields CDR1 SGHVS and CDR2 FNYEAQ. The CDR3 sequence is CASSYYPGDPKAFF. CDR3 sequence (DNA): TGTGCCAGCAGCTATTACCCGGGAGATCCTAAAGCCTTCTTT. Based on the CDR3 plus reference TRBV7-6 and TRBJ1-1, the full variable domain is GAGVSQSPRYKVTKRGQDVALRCDPISGHVSLYWYRQALGQGPEFLTYFNYEAQQDKSGLPNDRFSAERPEGSISTLTIQRTEQRDSAMYRCASSYYPGDPKAFFGQGTRLTVV.

This clone was seen a few times. V is TRBV7-9 and J is TRBJ1-5; perhaps TRBD1 as D (5 bases). Germline V gene data show CDR1 as SEHNR and CDR2 as FQNEAQ (reference sequence). This CDR3 is built from 14 residues. V was trimmed by 2 bases and J by 6 bases, leaving 11 bases between them. The CDR3 protein is CASSLKGRGQPQHF. DNA for the CDR3: TGTGCCAGCAGCTTAAAAGGGAGGGGTCAGCCCCAGCATTTT.